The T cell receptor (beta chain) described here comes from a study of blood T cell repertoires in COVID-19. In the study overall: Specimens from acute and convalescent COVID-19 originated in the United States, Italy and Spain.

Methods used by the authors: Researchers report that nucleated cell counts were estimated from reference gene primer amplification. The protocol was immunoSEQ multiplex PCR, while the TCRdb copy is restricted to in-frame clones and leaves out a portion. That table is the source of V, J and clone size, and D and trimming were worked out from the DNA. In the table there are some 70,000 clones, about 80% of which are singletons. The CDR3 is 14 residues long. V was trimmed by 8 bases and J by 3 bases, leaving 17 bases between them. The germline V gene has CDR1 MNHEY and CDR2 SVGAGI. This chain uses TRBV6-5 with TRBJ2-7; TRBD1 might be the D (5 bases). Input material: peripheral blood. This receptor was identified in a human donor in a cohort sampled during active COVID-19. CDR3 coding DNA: TGTGCCAGCTCCCCACGTCAGGGTAACTACGAGCAGTACTTC. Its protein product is CASSPRQGNYEQYF.